This T cell receptor (beta chain) was documented in a study of blood T cell repertoires in COVID-19. Background on the study: From the United States, Italy and Spain came samples of acute and convalescent COVID-19. The cDNA or gDNA used as material had been derived from T cells, B-cell-depleted T cells, or PBMCs.

V gave up 5 bases and J gave up 6 bases, with 11 bases separating them. Germline V gene data show CDR1 as SNHLY and CDR2 as FYNNEI. CDR3 length equals 13 residues. Per the original methods: Reference gene primer amplification yielded estimated nucleated cell counts. This table comes from immunoSEQ multiplex PCR, and its TCRdb copy is limited to in-frame clones, with some not included. V and J calls and clone size are copied from that table; D and trimming were computed from the DNA. This sample carries a few hundred thousand clones, about 87% of them seen once, and the ten largest clones take 1.5% to 2%.

Material: peripheral blood. This receptor was identified in a man in his 70s with acute or convalescent COVID-19. V is TRBV2 and J is TRBJ1-3; no definite D call. The CDR3: CASSFTRKNTIYF. The CDR3 DNA reads TGTGCCAGCAGTTTCACAAGAAAAAACACCATATATTTT. Based on the CDR3 plus reference TRBV2 and TRBJ1-3, the full variable domain is EPEVTQTPSHQVTQMGQEVILRCVPISNHLYFYWYRQILGQKVEFLVSFYNNEISEKSEIFDDQFSVERPDGSNFTLKIRSTKLEDSAMYFCASSFTRKNTIYFGEGSWLTVV.